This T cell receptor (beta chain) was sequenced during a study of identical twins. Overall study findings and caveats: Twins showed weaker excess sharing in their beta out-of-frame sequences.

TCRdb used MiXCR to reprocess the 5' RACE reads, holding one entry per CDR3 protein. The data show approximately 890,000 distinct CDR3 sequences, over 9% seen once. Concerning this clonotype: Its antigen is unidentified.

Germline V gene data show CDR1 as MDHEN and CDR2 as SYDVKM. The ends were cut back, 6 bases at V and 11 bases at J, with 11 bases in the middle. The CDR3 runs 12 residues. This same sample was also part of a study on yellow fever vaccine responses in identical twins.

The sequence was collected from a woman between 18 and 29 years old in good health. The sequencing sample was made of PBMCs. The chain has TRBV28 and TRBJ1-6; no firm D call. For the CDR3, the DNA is TGTGCCAGCAGGCTCGGAGAGGCACCCCTCCACTTT. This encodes CASRLGEAPLHF. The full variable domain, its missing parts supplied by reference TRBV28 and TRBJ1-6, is DVKVTQSSRYLVKRTGEKVFLECVQDMDHENMFWYRQDPGLGLRLIYFSYDVKMKEKGDIPEGYSVSREKKERFSLILESASTNQTSMYLCASRLGEAPLHFGNGTRLTVT.